A selection of T cell receptor beta chains follows, all from one sample in a study of T cells in Graves' hyperthyroidism and ophthalmopathy. TCRdb re-analysed the multiplex PCR reads in MiXCR, keeping a single row per CDR3 protein. This sample carries around 700,000 distinct CDR3 sequences, about a third of them seen once, and the ten largest clones take roughly 30%. The sample taken for sequencing was blood. These receptors were taken from a woman aged 40-49 years with Graves' hyperthyroidism. Both conserved end residues are part of each CDR3. Fields, in order: clone size, J gene, V gene, D gene, CDR3 protein, CDR3 DNA. A D gene is named only where the DNA matches it firmly. The size of a clone is reported for some rows only, either as once, few or many, or as a class for expanded clones.

clone_size: -; j_call: TRBJ1-2; v_call: TRBV6-5; d_call: TRBD1; cdr3_aa: CASRPGTGNAGYTF; cdr3_nt: TGTGCCAGCAGACCCGGGACAGGGAATGCGGGCTACACCTTC
clone_size: many; j_call: TRBJ1-1; v_call: TRBV2; d_call: -; cdr3_aa: CASNDKGGDTEAFF; cdr3_nt: TGTGCCAGCAATGATAAGGGTGGAGACACTGAAGCTTTCTTT
clone_size: many; j_call: TRBJ1-4; v_call: TRBV14; d_call: TRBD1; cdr3_aa: CASSQGTGGKLFF; cdr3_nt: TGTGCCAGCAGCCAAGGGACAGGGGGAAAACTGTTTTTT
clone_size: few; j_call: TRBJ2-5; v_call: TRBV7-8; d_call: TRBD1; cdr3_aa: CASSQSGQGGRETQYF; cdr3_nt: TGTGCCAGCAGCCAATCGGGACAGGGGGGGCGAGAGACCCAGTACTTC
clone_size: -; j_call: TRBJ2-7; v_call: TRBV18; d_call: -; cdr3_aa: CASSPAVFNEQYF; cdr3_nt: TGTGCCAGCTCACCTGCTGTTTTCAACGAGCAGTACTTC
clone_size: many; j_call: TRBJ1-1; v_call: TRBV20-1; d_call: -; cdr3_aa: CSARTRVWNTEAFF; cdr3_nt: TGCAGTGCTAGAACTAGGGTGTGGAACACTGAAGCTTTCTTT
clone_size: -; j_call: TRBJ1-2; v_call: TRBV2; d_call: TRBD1; cdr3_aa: CASRPRQGPPRIYGYTF; cdr3_nt: TGTGCCAGCAGACCCAGACAGGGGCCGCCCCGAATCTATGGCTACACCTTC
clone_size: -; j_call: TRBJ1-6; v_call: TRBV7-9; d_call: -; cdr3_aa: CASIKSDRRGSPLHF; cdr3_nt: TGTGCCAGCATCAAATCTGACAGGCGAGGCTCACCCCTCCACTTT
clone_size: -; j_call: TRBJ1-5; v_call: TRBV3-1; d_call: -; cdr3_aa: CASSQGQSRQPQHF; cdr3_nt: TGTGCCAGCAGCCAGGGCCAGTCAAGACAGCCCCAGCATTTT
clone_size: many; j_call: TRBJ2-7; v_call: TRBV9; d_call: -; cdr3_aa: CASSVALGVYEQYF; cdr3_nt: TGTGCCAGCAGCGTAGCTCTGGGCGTCTACGAGCAGTACTTC
clone_size: -; j_call: TRBJ2-6; v_call: TRBV6-2/TRBV6-3; d_call: TRBD1; cdr3_aa: CASSYTDRAGANVLTF; cdr3_nt: TGTGCCAGCAGTTACACGGACAGGGCTGGGGCCAACGTCCTGACTTTC
clone_size: few; j_call: TRBJ1-1; v_call: TRBV6-6; d_call: -; cdr3_aa: CASSYRQIKTEAFF; cdr3_nt: TGTGCCAGCAGTTACCGGCAGATAAAGACTGAAGCTTTCTTT
clone_size: -; j_call: TRBJ1-5; v_call: TRBV12-3/TRBV12-4; d_call: TRBD1; cdr3_aa: CASRPLGQGKKDGQPQHF; cdr3_nt: TGTGCCAGCAGGCCCCTCGGACAGGGTAAAAAAGACGGTCAGCCCCAGCATTTT
clone_size: few; j_call: TRBJ1-1; v_call: TRBV13; d_call: -; cdr3_aa: CASSPIRAQGSNTEAFF; cdr3_nt: TGTGCCAGCAGCCCAATCCGGGCTCAGGGGTCGAACACTGAAGCTTTCTTT
clone_size: -; j_call: TRBJ1-5; v_call: TRBV19; d_call: -; cdr3_aa: CASSIEGHFDSNQPQHF; cdr3_nt: TGTGCCAGTAGTATAGAGGGACACTTCGATAGCAATCAGCCCCAGCATTTT
clone_size: -; j_call: TRBJ1-3; v_call: TRBV20-1; d_call: -; cdr3_aa: CSARDRGAPGNTIYF; cdr3_nt: TGCAGTGCTAGAGATCGGGGGGCGCCCGGAAACACCATATATTTT
clone_size: few; j_call: TRBJ2-2; v_call: TRBV7-9; d_call: TRBD1; cdr3_aa: CASSQEPGTGSGELFF; cdr3_nt: TGCGCCAGCAGCCAAGAGCCCGGGACAGGGTCCGGGGAGCTGTTTTTT
clone_size: -; j_call: TRBJ1-1; v_call: TRBV29-1; d_call: TRBD1; cdr3_aa: CSVGGTGGREAFF; cdr3_nt: TGCAGCGTTGGCGGGACAGGGGGTCGTGAAGCTTTCTTT
clone_size: -; j_call: TRBJ1-2; v_call: TRBV4-3; d_call: -; cdr3_aa: CASSQQDSGGDNGYTF; cdr3_nt: TGCGCCAGCAGCCAGCAAGATTCGGGGGGCGATAATGGCTACACCTTC
clone_size: -; j_call: TRBJ2-7; v_call: TRBV7-8; d_call: TRBD2; cdr3_aa: CASSQVAGDPSYEQYF; cdr3_nt: TGCGCCAGCAGCCAAGTAGCGGGAGACCCCTCCTACGAGCAGTACTTC
clone_size: many; j_call: TRBJ2-2; v_call: TRBV7-7; d_call: -; cdr3_aa: CASSPRGIGGELFF; cdr3_nt: TGTGCTAGCAGCCCGAGGGGGATCGGAGGGGAGCTGTTTTTT
clone_size: many; j_call: TRBJ2-7; v_call: TRBV9; d_call: TRBD1; cdr3_aa: CASSVTPGQSYEQYF; cdr3_nt: TGTGCCAGCAGCGTCACACCGGGACAGTCCTACGAGCAGTACTTC
clone_size: many; j_call: TRBJ2-5; v_call: TRBV10-1; d_call: -; cdr3_aa: CASSERLALGAQYF; cdr3_nt: TGCGCCAGCAGTGAGAGGCTAGCCTTGGGGGCCCAGTACTTC
clone_size: -; j_call: TRBJ2-2; v_call: TRBV7-9; d_call: TRBD1; cdr3_aa: CASSPTGQTGELFF; cdr3_nt: TGTGCCAGCAGCCCGACAGGGCAAACCGGGGAGCTGTTTTTT
clone_size: -; j_call: TRBJ1-2; v_call: TRBV28; d_call: -; cdr3_aa: CAILRDGINYGYTF; cdr3_nt: TGTGCCATCCTCAGGGACGGAATTAACTATGGCTACACCTTC
clone_size: -; j_call: TRBJ1-3; v_call: TRBV3-1; d_call: -; cdr3_aa: CASSRGLLNTIYF; cdr3_nt: TGTGCCAGCAGCCGGGGACTCCTAAACACCATATATTTT
clone_size: many; j_call: TRBJ2-7; v_call: TRBV4-3; d_call: TRBD1; cdr3_aa: CASSHSGTGEYEQYF; cdr3_nt: TGCGCCAGCAGCCATTCCGGGACAGGCGAGTACGAGCAGTACTTC
clone_size: -; j_call: TRBJ1-6; v_call: TRBV7-2; d_call: -; cdr3_aa: CASSPGRAHSPLHF; cdr3_nt: TGTGCCAGCAGCCCCGGTAGGGCCCATTCACCCCTCCACTTT
clone_size: -; j_call: TRBJ1-2; v_call: TRBV11-2; d_call: -; cdr3_aa: CASSLEFCYGYTF; cdr3_nt: TGTGCCAGCAGCTTAGAATTCTGCTATGGCTACACCTTC
clone_size: many; j_call: TRBJ1-1; v_call: TRBV10-3; d_call: -; cdr3_aa: CAIRGHVDTEAFF; cdr3_nt: TGTGCCATCAGGGGCCATGTGGACACTGAAGCTTTCTTT
clone_size: many; j_call: TRBJ1-5; v_call: TRBV2; d_call: -; cdr3_aa: CASSLHQPQHF; cdr3_nt: TGTGCCAGCAGTTTGCATCAGCCCCAGCATTTT
clone_size: many; j_call: TRBJ1-3; v_call: TRBV12-3/TRBV12-4; d_call: -; cdr3_aa: CASNPSGNTIYF; cdr3_nt: TGTGCCAGCAACCCCTCTGGAAACACCATATATTTT
clone_size: -; j_call: TRBJ2-7; v_call: TRBV6-5; d_call: TRBD2; cdr3_aa: CASSERTSGSHEQYF; cdr3_nt: TGTGCCAGCAGTGAGAGGACTAGCGGGAGTCACGAGCAGTACTTC
clone_size: many; j_call: TRBJ1-5; v_call: TRBV19; d_call: -; cdr3_aa: CASSYGLKWPQHF; cdr3_nt: TGTGCCAGTAGTTACGGCCTCAAGTGGCCCCAGCATTTT
clone_size: -; j_call: TRBJ2-3; v_call: TRBV25-1; d_call: -; cdr3_aa: CASKLPGTDTQYF; cdr3_nt: TGTGCCAGCAAGTTACCGGGCACAGATACGCAGTATTTT
clone_size: few; j_call: TRBJ2-7; v_call: TRBV6-5; d_call: TRBD1; cdr3_aa: CASSYSGDRRYEQYF; cdr3_nt: TGTGCCAGCAGTTACTCTGGGGACAGGAGGTACGAGCAGTACTTC
clone_size: few; j_call: TRBJ1-1; v_call: TRBV7-4; d_call: TRBD1; cdr3_aa: CASSPGTGRWDEAFF; cdr3_nt: TGTGCCAGCAGCCCAGGGACAGGGAGGTGGGATGAAGCTTTCTTT
clone_size: many; j_call: TRBJ1-1; v_call: TRBV7-2; d_call: -; cdr3_aa: CASSQGTDTEAFF; cdr3_nt: TGTGCCAGCAGCCAAGGGACCGACACTGAAGCTTTCTTT
clone_size: once; j_call: TRBJ2-7; v_call: TRBV7-8; d_call: -; cdr3_aa: CASSQDPDSYEQYF; cdr3_nt: TGCGCCAGCAGCCAGGACCCTGACAGCTACGAGCAGTACTTC
clone_size: many; j_call: TRBJ2-5; v_call: TRBV19; d_call: -; cdr3_aa: CASSSITGYQETQYF; cdr3_nt: TGTGCCAGTAGTTCGATAACAGGGTACCAAGAGACCCAGTACTTC
clone_size: few; j_call: TRBJ1-2; v_call: TRBV20-1; d_call: -; cdr3_aa: CSARQQTYGYTF; cdr3_nt: TGCAGTGCACGACAGCAGACCTATGGCTACACCTTC
clone_size: many; j_call: TRBJ2-7; v_call: TRBV7-2; d_call: -; cdr3_aa: CASSLQQGRGFYEQYF; cdr3_nt: TGTGCCAGCAGCTTACAACAGGGTCGCGGGTTCTACGAGCAGTACTTC
clone_size: few; j_call: TRBJ1-3; v_call: TRBV20-1; d_call: -; cdr3_aa: CSARALGSTLEASGNTIYF; cdr3_nt: TGCAGTGCTAGAGCCCTCGGGTCCACCCTTGAGGCCTCTGGAAACACCATATATTTT
clone_size: few; j_call: TRBJ2-7; v_call: TRBV5-6; d_call: TRBD1; cdr3_aa: CASSFRDRGYAEQYF; cdr3_nt: TGTGCCAGCAGCTTCCGGGACAGGGGTTATGCCGAGCAGTACTTC
clone_size: -; j_call: TRBJ2-3; v_call: TRBV7-9; d_call: -; cdr3_aa: CASSLLTDSTDTQYF; cdr3_nt: TGTGCCAGCAGCTTACTGACAGATAGCACAGATACGCAGTATTTT
clone_size: -; j_call: TRBJ1-2; v_call: TRBV12-3/TRBV12-4; d_call: -; cdr3_aa: CASSFRGRVDGYTF; cdr3_nt: TGTGCCAGCAGTTTCCGCGGACGTGTGGATGGCTACACCTTC
clone_size: -; j_call: TRBJ1-3; v_call: TRBV6-5; d_call: -; cdr3_aa: CASSRVGGTGGNTIYF; cdr3_nt: TGTGCCAGCAGCCGCGTCGGGGGAACAGGGGGAAACACCATATATTTT
clone_size: few; j_call: TRBJ1-4; v_call: TRBV4-3; d_call: -; cdr3_aa: CASSQVRDTATNEKLFF; cdr3_nt: TGCGCCAGCAGCCAAGTCCGGGACACTGCAACTAATGAAAAACTGTTTTTT
clone_size: many; j_call: TRBJ1-2; v_call: TRBV7-2; d_call: -; cdr3_aa: CANSRGQDYGYTF; cdr3_nt: TGTGCCAACAGCAGGGGACAAGACTATGGCTACACCTTC